These 5 T cell receptor beta chains originate from one sample sequenced in a study of T cell responses to AZD1222 COVID-19 vaccine. TCRdb's copy holds only in-frame clones and misses some; the assay was immunoSEQ multiplex PCR. The sample holds about 140,000 clones; 80% to 95% are singletons and the top ten take about 4.1%. This specimen was peripheral blood, taken 28 days after the second AZD1222 dose. Source of these receptors: an adult who received the AZD1222 COVID-19 vaccine.

The chain combines TRBV13 with TRBJ2-7; the D gene is possibly TRBD2 (5 bases). This CDR3 is built from 13 residues. V was clipped by 4 bases and J by 0 bases, with 7 bases between them. Germline lookup yields CDR1 PRHDT and CDR2 FYEKMQ (reference sequence). CDR3 in amino acids: CASSSRGSYEQYF. DNA of the CDR3: TGTGCCAGCAGCTCCCGGGGCTCCTACGAGCAGTACTTC.

The rearrangement links TRBV9 to TRBJ1-1, with D hard to call. Germline CDR1 reads SGDLS; CDR2 reads YYNGEE. Trimming took 2 bases from V and 2 from J, leaving 10 bases between them. The CDR3 totals 14 residues. The CDR3 loop reads CASSVVRENTEAFF. The CDR3 DNA reads as TGTGCCAGCAGCGTCGTTAGAGAAAACACTGAAGCTTTCTTT.

The V gene is TRBV6-1, the J gene TRBJ2-7; D possibly uses TRBD1 or TRBD2 (6 bases each). The germline V and J ends were trimmed by 6 bases and 7 bases, with 16 bases remaining between them. The CDR3 is made up of 13 amino acids. Germline V gene data show CDR1 as MNHNS and CDR2 as SASEGT. The CDR3 DNA sequence: TGTGCCAGCAGCTCAGGGGAGGAGGGTGAGCAGTACTTC. Protein product: CASSSGEEGEQYF.

J is TRBJ2-7 and V is TRBV28, with 9 bases that match TRBD2. The CDR3 consists of 13 residues. The germline V gene encodes CDR1 MDHEN and CDR2 SYDVKM. V lost 6 bases and J lost 4; bases outside the gene matches: 4. DNA for the CDR3: TGTGCCAGCAGGAATAGCGGGAGTTACGAGCAGTACTTC. Translating gives CASRNSGSYEQYF.

V gene TRBV7-9 combines with J gene TRBJ1-2; no reliable D call. Germline CDR1 is SEHNR and CDR2 is FQNEAQ (reference sequence). Trimming left V 1 base short and J 7 bases short, with 10 bases between. This CDR3 spans 13 amino acids. The CDR3 here is CASSLGVFGGYTF. As DNA, the CDR3 is TGTGCCAGCAGCTTAGGTGTATTTGGTGGCTACACCTTC.